This TCR beta chain was captured in a study of immune heterogeneity within non-small cell lung tumors. TCRs were amplified from approximately 600 ng gDNA of bulk tumor per sample. From each primary tumor, several far-apart biopsies were obtained during surgery. Undergoing curative surgery were patients whose non-small cell lung cancer was untreated and newly diagnosed. In a multiplex PCR, 32 V and 13 J primers amplified TCR beta CDR3. A single record per CDR3 protein comes from TCRdb applying MiXCR to the multiplex PCR reads. Here the sample spans about 21,000 distinct CDR3 sequences, under 35% being singletons. The CDR3 is made up of 13 amino acids. Trimming removed 6 bases from V and 6 bases from J, with 15 bases in between. Germline V lookup: CDR1 SQVTM, CDR2 ANQGSEA.

The rearrangement uses TRBV29-1 and TRBJ1-5, with a possible D match to TRBD1 (6 bases). This sequence was found in a man aged 35 to 55 with non-small cell lung cancer. Sequenced sample: lung tumor tissue. This CDR3 is CSVAPDRRQPQHF. In DNA form, the CDR3 reads TGCAGCGTGGCCCCGGACAGACGTCAGCCCCAGCATTTT.